A single T cell receptor beta chain is shown here with its context. The antigen is not known. V shed 4 bases and J shed 5 bases, with 9 bases lying between them. This CDR3 spans 12 amino acids. Germline V gene data show CDR1 as MRHNA and CDR2 as SNTAGT. The data are from a study of T cell responses to AZD1222 COVID-19 vaccine. Study-level findings and limits: Donors skewed white British and female; clonal diversity was possibly underestimated. At baseline, just five to seven AZD1222 recipients tested seropositive.

TCRdb's table, derived via immunoSEQ multiplex PCR, lists solely in-frame clones and lacks some. The sample consists of 140,000 to 150,000 clones, over 90% of them appearing once. The receptor was derived from an adult in good health. The sample was peripheral blood, taken on day 0 of AZD1222 vaccination. The rearrangement joins TRBV6-4 to TRBJ2-7; D call uncertain. The CDR3 loop is CASSGISHEQYF. As DNA, the CDR3 is TGTGCCAGCAGTGGAATTTCCCACGAGCAGTACTTC.